The T cell receptor beta chain under discussion was sequenced for a study of CD8+ T cells in alopecia areata (dated by TCRdb to 2017 to 2018). Context from the whole study: Treated patients were enrolled in an open-label pilot trial of oral tofacitinib, 5 to 10 mg twice daily, for moderate-to-severe alopecia areata. Tofacitinib was given for 6 to 18 months, followed by 6 months of follow-up off drug to assess delayed response and recurrence. The SALT score, which quantifies the percentage of affected scalp surface area, was used to measure disease severity in treated patients. High-throughput TCRbeta sequencing was used to examine T cell clonal expansion in alopecia areata in both the C3H/HeJ mouse model and human patients. Scalp tissue and sorted CD4+ and CD8+ peripheral blood T cells from patchy and totalis/universalis alopecia areata patients and from healthy controls were covered by human TCRbeta sequencing. Tofacitinib-treated patients had biopsies at baseline and at 4 and 24 weeks of treatment, with a later scalp biopsy in several patients. Clonality in the scalp was compared among normal scalp (n=4), patchy alopecia areata scalp (n=8), and alopecia totalis/universalis scalp (n=8). RNA was extracted with the PAXgene miRNA kit for fixed scalp, the miRNeasy kit for PBMCs, and the RNeasy kit for mouse skin. TCRbeta CDR3 regions were amplified by immunoSEQ multiplex PCR using 35 Vbeta forward and 13 Jbeta reverse primers. Overall results and qualifications from the work: Scalp clonality and the number of expanded CD8+ clones among the top 100 scalp clones were significantly decreased by tofacitinib. Many expanded lesional clones were found to persist in scalp and blood during tofacitinib treatment, and relapse after treatment cessation may be partly explained by this persistence. Unlike mouse skin, where gammadelta T cells dominate, normal human skin contains resident alphabeta T cells that get sequenced too, which complicates analysis of the scalp TCR repertoire. Shared TCR sequences between patients were less evident than in mice, which may be partly attributable to HLA diversity in the patient population. Compared with normal scalp, lesional scalp, particularly in alopecia totalis/universalis, had higher clonality and more expanded CD8+ clones, which suggests antigenic drive. Because the treated cohort was small and had only one nonresponder, larger studies are needed to examine links between baseline CD8+ expansion and response.

The germline V gene (reference sequence) provides CDR1 GTSNPN and CDR2 SVGIG. V is pared back by 5 bases and J by 3 bases, with 24 bases lying between the germline termini. Spanning cysteine to phenylalanine, the CDR3 consists of 17 amino acids. The DNA shown is the 51-base CDR3, in frame from base 1. What this sample's time point label stands for: less than five weeks on oral tofacitinib. The sample's treatment or condition label, decoded: oral pan-JAK inhibitor, 5-10 mg twice daily. From alopecia areata patients, peripheral blood was collected along with lesional scalp punch biopsies. PBMCs were isolated by density centrifugation and stained for CD3, CD4 and CD8, and CD4+ and CD8+ T cells were sorted on a FACSAria. This clone is a singleton in its sample. Its antigen is not yet known. No much larger clonotype is one base removed from it; base qualities were not supplied. The receptor library was made with the immunoSEQ multiplex PCR assay. RNA was extracted from all samples and reverse transcribed into cDNA as template for TCR sequencing. First-strand cDNA was synthesized using SuperScript III with a 2:1 mix of oligo-dT and random hexamers. A synthetic immune receptor repertoire was used to assess amplification bias, and residual bias was removed computationally. On the study's bioinformatics: After raw reads were preprocessed to remove errors, the CDR3 was defined following IMGT conventions as running from the conserved cysteine to phenylalanine. Clonality was computed as 1 minus the Shannon entropy, with the entropy normalized by log2 of the number of productive unique TCRs. Whether scalp clones were CD4 or CD8 was inferred by matching scalp TCRbeta sequences against CD4 and CD8 repertoires sorted from blood. Imported from immuneACCESS, the table was reduced by TCRdb to in-frame sequences with V and J called. These copies leave out some clones; in studies compared against another copy, an unresolved V gene accounts for under half, and the cause of the remainder is not known. V, J and clone size derive from that table, while D and trimming were established from the DNA sequence. The sample yields about 210,000 clones; 64% were counted once. 4% to 5% of the sample lies in the top ten.

Recombination joined TRBV30 with TRBJ2-3; 6 matching bases give a weak D call of TRBD2. Material: CD4+ T cells sorted from blood, obtained at week 4, from a patient treated with tofacitinib. This clonotype originated in a human donor with alopecia areata. The DNA sequence is given as TGTGCCTGGGGCCCAGGCGGGGACCCTTTTTGGACAGATACGCAGTATTTT. Its protein product is CAWGPGGDPFWTDTQYF.